The 25 T cell receptor beta chains below all came from one sample that was sequenced in a study of neurological immune-mediated disorders. TCRdb recomputed calls from the 5' RACE reads with MiXCR, one row per CDR3 protein. In the table there are some 120,000 distinct CDR3 sequences, more than 2.5% of which are singletons. What was sequenced was PBMCs. The receptors were sampled from a woman younger than 45 with multiple sclerosis.

This clonotype was seen repeatedly, ten times or more. J is TRBJ2-1 and V is TRBV20-1; D is unresolved. Per germline, CDR1 DFQATT and CDR2 SNEGSKA (reference sequence). The V and J ends lost 6 bases and 11 bases respectively, with 14 bases between them. This CDR3 is 11 amino acids long. The CDR3 loop is CSATPRPQQFF. In DNA form, the CDR3 reads TGCAGTGCCACTCCCCGGCCTCAGCAGTTCTTC.

This clonotype was detected many times. The rearrangement uses TRBV7-8 and TRBJ2-5; no clear D gene. Germline CDR1 reads SGHVS; CDR2 reads FQNEAQ. Between the trimmed V and J ends, which lost 0 bases and 3 bases, there was a span of 14 bases. The CDR3 is 16 residues long. The CDR3: CASSLARRLSKETQYF. Here the CDR3 DNA reads TGTGCCAGCAGCTTAGCGCGTCGGCTTTCAAAAGAGACCCAGTACTTC.

J is TRBJ2-3 and V is TRBV4-3; TRBD2 agrees at 9 bases. This CDR3 is built from 19 residues. CDR1 LGHNA and CDR2 YSLEER come from the germline V gene. The J segment lost 5 bases and the V segment lost 0 bases, leaving 15 bases of the junction unmatched. CDR3 residues: CASSQENLAGPSIGDTQYF. DNA for the CDR3: TGCGCCAGCAGCCAAGAAAACCTAGCGGGACCATCTATTGGAGATACGCAGTATTTT.

In its sample, this clonotype was seen many times. V is TRBV27 and J is TRBJ2-2, with 11 bases identical to TRBD2. Germline values: CDR1 MNHEY, CDR2 SMNVEV (reference sequence). CDR3 length: 16 amino acids. Trimming at V came to 5 bases and at J to 5 bases, leaving 7 bases not matched to a gene. The CDR3, as DNA: TGTGCCAGCAGTCCACTAGCGGGGGTACCAACCGGGGAGCTGTTTTTT. As protein: CASSPLAGVPTGELFF.

As concerns this clonotype: This likely comes from a read error, as the CDR3 has no conserved phenylalanine or tryptophan at its end. This chain connects TRBV30 to TRBJ1-1, with 12 bases matching TRBD1. Germline trimming cut 4 bases from V and 10 bases from J; bases unmatched to any gene: 7. The CDR3 spans 13 residues. In germline, CDR1 is GTSNPN, CDR2 SVGIG (reference sequence). For the CDR3, the DNA is TGTGCCTGGAAGGGACAGGGGGCGTCGGGAGCTTTCAAT. Translated: CAWKGQGASGAFN.

At least ten counts were recorded for this clonotype. V and J are TRBV5-1 and TRBJ1-2, with D possibly being TRBD1 (5 bases). CDR3 length: 13 residues. V lost 4 bases and J lost 8, with 15 bases in between. CDR1 is SGHRS, CDR2 YFSETQ, per germline. The CDR3, as DNA: TGCGCCAGCAGCCCCAGAGGGGAGGGAGGCTACACCTTC. Translating gives CASSPRGEGGYTF.

This clonotype appeared many times. The rearrangement joins TRBV7-2 to TRBJ1-2; D possibly corresponds to TRBD1 (6 bases). The V gene lost 3 bases and the J gene lost 4 bases, with 15 bases spanning the gap. The germline gives CDR1 SGHTA, CDR2 FQGNSA. The CDR3 contains 15 residues. The CDR3 DNA sequence: TGTGCCAGCAGCTTGGGGACAAGTAGGATCTATGGCTACACCTTC. Translated, it gives CASSLGTSRIYGYTF.

This clonotype appeared a few times. This clone may be a read error of a much larger clone one base away. The chain carries TRBV12-3 or TRBV12-4 and TRBJ2-1, with a weak D call TRBD1 (6 bases). This CDR3 spans 16 amino acids. V dropped 3 bases and J dropped 0 bases, with 12 bases sitting between them. The CDR3: CASSLVKGGSYNEQFF. DNA of the CDR3: TGTGCCAGCAGTTTGGTGAAAGGGGGCTCCTACAATGAGCAGTTCTTC.

In its sample, this clonotype was seen many times. The DNA of the CDR3 is TGTGCCAGCAGCGGACGGGACTCCCCGCTTGATAGTGAGCAGTTCTTC. Encoded protein: CASSGRDSPLDSEQFF. This chain joins TRBV9 and TRBJ2-1; possibly TRBD2 for D (6 bases). Trimming removed 3 bases at V and 9 bases at J, with 22 bases between. CDR3 size: 16 residues. Germline assignment: CDR1 SGDLS and CDR2 YYNGEE. The full variable domain, its missing parts supplied by reference TRBV9 and TRBJ2-1, is DSGVTQTPKHLITATGQRVTLRCSPRSGDLSVYWYQQSLDQGLQFLIQYYNGEERAKGNILERFSAQQFPDLHSELNLSSLELGDSALYFCASSGRDSPLDSEQFFGPGTRLTVL.

This clonotype came up many times. The rearrangement uses TRBV5-1 and TRBJ2-3, with TRBD1 identical over 7 bases. Per germline, CDR1 SGHRS and CDR2 YFSETQ. The V segment lost 7 bases and the J segment 0 bases; nucleotides outside the gene matches: 2. This CDR3 has 13 residues. CDR3 DNA sequence: TGCGCCAGCCGCAGGGGGAGCACAGATACGCAGTATTTT. It encodes CASRRGSTDTQYF.

This clonotype was counted ten times or more. The chain uses TRBV5-1 and TRBJ2-2; 7 nucleotides agree with TRBD2. CDR3 length: 15 residues. The germline V gene has CDR1 SGHRS and CDR2 YFSETQ. The junction had 2 bases not matched to a gene; V was cut back by 2 bases and J by 1 base. The CDR3 is CASSFTSVNTGELFF. CDR3 nucleotides: TGCGCCAGCAGCTTTACTAGCGTGAACACCGGGGAGCTGTTTTTT. Full variable domain (outside the CDR3, taken from reference TRBV5-1 and TRBJ2-2): KAGVTQTPRYLIKTRGQQVTLSCSPISGHRSVSWYQQTPGQGLQFLFEYFSETQRNKGNFPGRFSGRQFSNSRSEMNVSTLELGDSALYLCASSFTSVNTGELFFGEGSRLTVL.

This clonotype showed up many times. The chain employs TRBV18 and TRBJ2-1; unclear D gene. Germline V gene data show CDR1 as KGHSH and CDR2 as LQKENI. The V end lost 3 bases, the J end lost 4 bases, and 7 bases lay between the germline ends. The CDR3 covers 13 residues. CDR3 sequence reads: CASSPSRYNEQFF. CDR3 DNA: TGTGCCAGCTCACCGTCGAGATACAATGAGCAGTTCTTC.

This clonotype was counted between two and nine times. This rearrangement joins TRBV29-1 to TRBJ2-2; D is undetermined. The CDR3 is 14 residues long. V lost 3 bases to trimming and J lost 1 base, with 9 bases between them. In germline, CDR1 is SQVTM, CDR2 ANQGSEA. CDR3 sequence: CSVDRRGNTGELFF. CDR3 nucleotides: TGCAGCGTTGACCGACGCGGGAACACCGGGGAGCTGTTTTTT.

This clonotype was seen a few times. The V call is TRBV13, the J call TRBJ1-2; D perhaps matches TRBD1 (5 bases). The CDR3 extends over 14 amino acids. The V end lost 3 bases, the J end lost 4 bases, and 12 bases lay between the germline ends. Germline V CDR1 and CDR2: PRHDT, FYEKMQ (reference sequence). The CDR3 DNA follows: TGTGCCAGCAGCTTGGAGGGGCTCGTCTATGGCTACACCTTC. Its protein is CASSLEGLVYGYTF.

This clonotype was counted many times. The rearrangement links TRBV12-3 or TRBV12-4 to TRBJ2-5, with TRBD2 matching 7 bases. The V segment lost 2 bases and the J segment 0 bases; nucleotides outside the gene matches: 6. The CDR3 consists of 16 residues. CDR3 amino acids: CASSLSGGLNQETQYF. DNA of the CDR3: TGTGCCAGCAGTTTATCGGGGGGACTGAACCAAGAGACCCAGTACTTC.

This clonotype showed up many times. J is TRBJ2-7 and V is TRBV9, with 13 bases that match TRBD2. The CDR3 contains 15 residues. Trimming at V came to 2 bases and at J to 6 bases, leaving 5 bases not matched to a gene. Germline CDR1 reads SGDLS; CDR2 reads YYNGEE. CDR3 DNA: TGTGCCAGCAGCGTCGGACTAGCGGGAGTTGGCGAGCAGTACTTC. Protein: CASSVGLAGVGEQYF.

This clonotype was counted many times. The chain carries TRBV5-1 and TRBJ2-1; 8 bases are a match to TRBD2. The CDR3 runs 15 residues. V shed 3 bases, J shed 6 bases, and the junction held 8 bases outside the gene matches. CDR1 is SGHRS, CDR2 YFSETQ, per germline. Written as DNA, the CDR3 is TGCGCCAGCAGCTACCAGGGACTAGAGTTCAATGAGCAGTTCTTC. Its translation: CASSYQGLEFNEQFF. Drawing the rest from reference TRBV5-1 and TRBJ2-1, the complete variable domain is KAGVTQTPRYLIKTRGQQVTLSCSPISGHRSVSWYQQTPGQGLQFLFEYFSETQRNKGNFPGRFSGRQFSNSRSEMNVSTLELGDSALYLCASSYQGLEFNEQFFGPGTRLTVL.

This clonotype was counted at least ten times. The rearrangement joins TRBV20-1 to TRBJ1-2; no clear D. CDR3 length: 13 residues. The V gene's germline CDR1 is DFQATT and CDR2 SNEGSKA (reference sequence). Trimming removed 5 bases at V and 1 base at J, with 11 bases between. CDR3 in amino acids: CSAPVTDNYGYTF. As DNA, the CDR3 is TGCAGTGCTCCTGTGACGGATAACTATGGCTACACCTTC.

This clonotype was observed a few times. V is TRBV7-2 and J is TRBJ1-6; D is unclear. V lost 5 bases to trimming and J lost 9 bases, with 17 bases between them. This CDR3 has 15 amino acids. Per germline, CDR1 SGHTA and CDR2 FQGNSA. The CDR3 nucleotides are TGTGCCAGCAGCCATATAAGTAGGGAAACTTCACCCCTCCACTTT. Amino acid sequence: CASSHISRETSPLHF.

Many counts were recorded for this clonotype. V gene TRBV4-2 combines with J gene TRBJ2-2, with D possibly matching TRBD2 (6 bases). Germline values: CDR1 LGHNA, CDR2 YNFKEQ. The CDR3 sequence is 16 residues long. Trimming shortened V by 8 bases and J by 0 bases, and 16 bases separated the two germline ends. The CDR3 coding sequence is TGTGCCAGCCGGTACGGGAGCCGCCCGAACACCGGGGAGCTGTTTTTT. Amino acid sequence: CASRYGSRPNTGELFF.

This clonotype was seen at least ten times. This chain uses TRBV12-3 or TRBV12-4 with TRBJ2-7, with 11 positions matching TRBD1. Trimming took 8 bases from V and 6 from J; bases not matched to a gene: 6. This CDR3 spans 13 amino acids. The CDR3 here is CASGLGQGVEQYF. The CDR3 coding sequence is TGTGCCAGCGGACTGGGACAGGGGGTCGAGCAGTACTTC.

Ten or more counts support this clonotype. The CDR3 is CASSPEGRETYEQYF. CDR3 in DNA: TGCGCCAGCAGCCCCGAGGGACGGGAGACCTACGAGCAGTACTTC. This rearrangement joins TRBV5-1 to TRBJ2-7; TRBD2 is a possible D gene (6 bases). Per germline, CDR1 SGHRS and CDR2 YFSETQ. The V gene lost 4 bases and the J gene lost 2 bases, with 16 bases spanning the gap. There are 15 residues in the CDR3.

In this sample, this clonotype turned up many times. The gene calls are TRBV5-8 and TRBJ1-3; D perhaps matches TRBD1 (6 bases). Germline CDR1 reads SGHTS; CDR2 reads YDEGEE. The germline V and J ends were trimmed by 0 bases and 0 bases, with 13 bases remaining between them. This CDR3 has 17 residues. The CDR3 protein is CASSLVTGPYSGNTIYF. In DNA, the CDR3 is TGTGCCAGCAGCTTGGTAACAGGGCCCTACTCTGGAAACACCATATATTTT.

Many counts were recorded for this clonotype. The genes are TRBV10-2 and TRBJ1-2; no clear D gene. Germline CDR1 and CDR2: WSHSY and SAAADI. V was shortened by 0 bases and J by 6 bases, with 11 bases between the two germline ends. The CDR3 consists of 14 residues. The CDR3 sequence: CASSESPRSDGYTF. The CDR3 nucleotides are TGCGCCAGCAGTGAGTCCCCCAGGTCGGATGGCTACACCTTC.

This clonotype showed up many times. The genes are TRBV6-5 and TRBJ1-5; the D is unclear. Germline CDR1 is MNHEY and CDR2 is SVGAGI. CDR3 length: 12 residues. V lost 6 bases to trimming and J lost 1 base, with 4 bases between them. The CDR3 sequence: CASRGSNQPQHF. In DNA, the CDR3 is TGTGCCAGCAGGGGAAGCAATCAGCCCCAGCATTTT.